Described below is a single TCR beta chain sequence and its context. Its specificity is not known. TCRdb recomputed calls from the 5' RACE reads with MiXCR, one row per CDR3 protein. Of some 330,000 distinct CDR3 sequences in the sample, around a fifth were seen once. The sample comes from a study of T-cell memory formation after mild COVID-19. Study findings and constraints: Pre-infection memory already had some responding clones, implying cross-reactive memory joined.

Germline V CDR1 and CDR2: SEHNR, FQNEAQ (reference sequence). The V gene end was trimmed by 5 bases and the J gene end by 4 bases; junction bases not matched to a gene: 10. The CDR3 runs 17 residues. The genes are TRBV7-9 and TRBJ2-7; TRBD2 matches at 14 bases. The source is an adult woman who had mild COVID-19 (a few samples of this study predate the infection). Cell type and time point are not known. Sequenced material: PBMCs or a T cell subset sorted from them (not recorded which). DNA of the CDR3: TGTGCCAGCAGCCAGACTAGCGGGGGGGCCGAAGGTTACGAGCAGTACTTC. Translating it yields CASSQTSGGAEGYEQYF.